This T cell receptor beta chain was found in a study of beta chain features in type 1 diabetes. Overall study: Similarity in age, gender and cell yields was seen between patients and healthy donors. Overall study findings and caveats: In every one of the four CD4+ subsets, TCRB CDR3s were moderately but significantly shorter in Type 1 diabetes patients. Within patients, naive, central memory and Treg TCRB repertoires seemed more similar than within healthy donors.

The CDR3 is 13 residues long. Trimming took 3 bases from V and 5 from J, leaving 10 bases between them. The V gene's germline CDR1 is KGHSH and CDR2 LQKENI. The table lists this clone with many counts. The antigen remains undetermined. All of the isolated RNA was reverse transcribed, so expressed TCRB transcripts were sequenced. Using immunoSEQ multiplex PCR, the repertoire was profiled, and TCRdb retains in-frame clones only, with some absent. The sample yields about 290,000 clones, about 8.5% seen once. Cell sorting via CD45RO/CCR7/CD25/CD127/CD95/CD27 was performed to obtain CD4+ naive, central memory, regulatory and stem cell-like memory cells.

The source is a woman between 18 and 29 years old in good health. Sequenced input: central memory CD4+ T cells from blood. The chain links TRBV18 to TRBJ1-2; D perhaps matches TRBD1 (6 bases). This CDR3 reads CASSPNREYGYTF. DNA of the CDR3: TGTGCCAGCTCACCGAACAGGGAGTATGGCTACACCTTC.